One T cell receptor beta chain is described in this entry. Germline assignment: CDR1 PRHDT and CDR2 FYEKMQ (reference sequence). The CDR3 consists of 15 residues. V trimming: 5 bases; J trimming: 7 bases; junction bases outside the gene matches: 13. Sequencing was performed with immunoSEQ multiplex PCR; in TCRdb, only in-frame clones are kept and a portion is missing. This repertoire shows some 150,000 clones, 60% to 85% found once; its top ten account for around 30%. The data were obtained in a study of cytotoxic CD8 clonotypes in ibrutinib-treated CLL. This chain connects TRBV13 to TRBJ2-7; TRBD2 matches 8 bases. The TCR comes from a human donor with chronic lymphocytic leukemia. The sequencing used PBMCs, collected after 12 months of ibrutinib treatment. DNA of the CDR3: TGTGCCAGCAGCCACCGGGGGACTAGTCTTGGAGAGCAGTACTTC. Its translation: CASSHRGTSLGEQYF.